These 7 T cell receptor beta chains originate from one sample sequenced in a study of memory CD4+ T cells and cytomegalovirus serostatus. Single viable CD3+CD4+CD8-CD45RO+ cells were sorted as the memory CD4+ T cells. TCRdb's table, derived via immunoSEQ multiplex PCR, lists solely in-frame clones and lacks some. The sample has roughly 40,000 clones, approximately 78% seen once. The sample consisted of memory CD4+ T cells from blood. These receptors all stem from an adult in good health and CMV-seronegative.

The rearrangement links TRBV18 to TRBJ1-2, with 7 nucleotides matching TRBD1. CDR3 length: 13 amino acids. Germline lookup yields CDR1 KGHSH and CDR2 LQKENI. With 4 bases clipped from V and 5 bases from J, the junction kept 4 bases outside the gene matches. The CDR3 protein is CASSQGAQYGYTF. The CDR3 DNA is TGTGCCAGCTCACAGGGGGCGCAATATGGCTACACCTTC. Based on the CDR3 plus reference TRBV18 and TRBJ1-2, the full variable domain is NAGVMQNPRHLVRRRGQEARLRCSPMKGHSHVYWYRQLPEEGLKFMVYLQKENIIDESGMPKERFSAEFPKEGPSILRIQQVVRGDSAAYFCASSQGAQYGYTFGSGTRLTVV.

This chain uses TRBV15 with TRBJ1-5, with D hard to call. CDR3 size: 15 residues. Deletions cut 0 bases from V and 5 bases from J, with 11 bases between. CDR1 and CDR2 from the germline V gene are LNHNV and YYDKDF (reference sequence). The CDR3 sequence: CATSREGGWDQPQHF. In DNA form, the CDR3 reads TGTGCCACCAGCAGAGAAGGAGGGTGGGATCAGCCCCAGCATTTT.

The CDR3 DNA sequence: TGTGCCAGCAGCTTAGCGGCTTATGTTGGGGGGGGCAGCTACGAGCAGTACTTC. This codes for CASSLAAYVGGGSYEQYF. The J gene is TRBJ2-7, the V gene TRBV7-6; D might be TRBD2 (7 bases). CDR1 and CDR2 (germline): SGHVS, FNYEAQ. Trimming cost V 0 bases and J 3 bases, with 21 bases left between them. This CDR3 comprises 18 residues.

The V gene is TRBV15, the J gene TRBJ1-5; D is uncertain. V lost 1 base to trimming and J lost 3 bases, with 13 bases between them. This CDR3 is 16 amino acids long. CDR1 and CDR2 from the germline V gene are LNHNV and YYDKDF (reference sequence). The CDR3 bases are TGTGCCACCAGCAGAGGGAGGGCTAGCCCCAATCAGCCCCAGCATTTT. This sequence encodes CATSRGRASPNQPQHF.

By share of the sample, this clone is medium-sized. The J gene is TRBJ1-6, the V gene TRBV2; D is ambiguous. The CDR3 runs to 12 residues. V lost 4 bases to trimming and J lost 9 bases, with 7 bases between them. Per germline, CDR1 SNHLY and CDR2 FYNNEI. Here the CDR3 DNA reads TGTGCCAGCAGTGTTTACTCTTCACCCCTCCACTTT. Its protein is CASSVYSSPLHF.

This chain uses TRBV6-6 with TRBJ2-2; a weak D match, TRBD1 (6 bases). Germline values: CDR1 MNHNY, CDR2 SVGAGI (reference sequence). V gave up 1 base and J gave up 5 bases, with 14 bases separating them. CDR3 size: 16 residues. CDR3 DNA sequence: TGTGCCAGCAGTTACTTGGCCGGACAGCTGACCGGGGAGCTGTTTTTT. Translating it yields CASSYLAGQLTGELFF.

V and J are TRBV6-1 and TRBJ2-5, with 9 bases lining up with TRBD1. The V gene end was trimmed by 7 bases and the J gene end by 5 bases; junction bases not matched to a gene: 8. Germline V gene lookup returns CDR1 MNHNS and CDR2 SASEGT. CDR3 length: 14 residues. CDR3 loop: CASTWTGVTETQYF. In nucleotides, the CDR3 is TGTGCCAGCACCTGGACAGGGGTGACGGAGACCCAGTACTTC.